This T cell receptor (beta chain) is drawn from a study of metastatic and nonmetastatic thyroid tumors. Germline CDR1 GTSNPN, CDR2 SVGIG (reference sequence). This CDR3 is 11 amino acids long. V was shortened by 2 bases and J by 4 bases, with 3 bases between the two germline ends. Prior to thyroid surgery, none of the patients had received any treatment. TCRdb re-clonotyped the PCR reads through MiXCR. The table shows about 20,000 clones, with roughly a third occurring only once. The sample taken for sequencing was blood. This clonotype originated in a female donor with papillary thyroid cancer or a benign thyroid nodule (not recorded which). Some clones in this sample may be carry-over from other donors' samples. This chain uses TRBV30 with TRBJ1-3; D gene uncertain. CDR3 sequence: CAWSLGNTIYF. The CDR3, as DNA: TGTGCCTGGAGTCTCGGAAACACCATATATTTT.